The clone carrying this T cell receptor (beta chain) appeared a few times. Its antigen is undetermined. UMIs and sample barcodes were carried by the TCR alpha and TCR beta cDNA libraries that 5'RACE produced using constant-segment primers. MiXCR was run by TCRdb on the 5' RACE reads, yielding one entry per CDR3 protein. Among under 700,000 distinct CDR3 sequences listed, roughly 20% were seen once. The sample comes from a study of T-cell memory formation after mild COVID-19. General study results and limits: Some SARS-CoV-2-responding clones were already detected in memory before infection. The SARS-CoV-2 specificity of second-wave clones reaching peak at day 37 remained unverified.

The TCR was taken from an adult woman who had mild COVID-19 (a few samples of this study predate the infection). Cell type and time point are not known. The sequenced sample was PBMCs or a T cell subset sorted from them (not recorded which).

The CDR3 DNA reads as TGCGCCAGCAGCTTGGAAAAGGCTTCACCCCTCCACTTT. Protein: CASSLEKASPLHF. The chain is built from TRBV5-1 and TRBJ1-6; D gene unclear. In germline, CDR1 is SGHRS, CDR2 YFSETQ. Deletions cut 0 bases from V and 9 bases from J, with 7 bases between. This CDR3 contains 13 residues.